The 8 T cell receptor beta chains reported below all come from one sample, sequenced in a study of regulatory T cells in long-lasting Graves disease. Described time point: persistent/refractory GD, antithyroid drugs over 5 years with positive TRAb. From PBMCs, RNA was extracted and then used to make the TCR library. Researchers made TCR beta libraries by using iRepertoire HTBI primers and running Arm-PCR on CDR3 regions. From the multiplex PCR reads, TCRdb called clonotypes with MiXCR, one entry per CDR3 protein. The sample includes about 310,000 distinct CDR3 sequences, approximately 20% of them seen just once. The sample here was peripheral blood mononuclear cells (PBMCs), taken when the disease was refractory, from a patient treated with antithyroid drugs. These TCRs come from a female donor with Graves disease.

This clonotype was recorded at least ten times. The chain joins TRBV27 to TRBJ2-2, with 7 bases that match TRBD1. Germline V gene lookup returns CDR1 MNHEY and CDR2 SMNVEV (reference sequence). The CDR3 covers 15 residues. V shed 6 bases and J 7 bases; nucleotides not matched to a gene: 11. The CDR3 coding sequence is TGTGCCAGCAGAATCCCAGACAGGGTCATCGGGGAGCTGTTTTTT. Protein product: CASRIPDRVIGELFF.

The J gene is TRBJ2-1, the V gene TRBV6-2 or TRBV6-3; D possibly corresponds to TRBD2 (6 bases). There are 14 residues in the CDR3. In germline, CDR1 is MNHEY, CDR2 SVGEGT. V gave up 7 bases and J gave up 0 bases, with 10 bases separating them. Here the CDR3 DNA reads TGTGCCAGCAAATACGGGAGCTCCTACAATGAGCAGTTCTTC. This encodes CASKYGSSYNEQFF.

This clonotype was counted only a few times. The gene calls are TRBV7-9 and TRBJ1-5, with D maybe TRBD1 (6 bases). V lost 8 bases, J lost 6 bases, and 14 bases lay in between. CDR3 size: 13 residues. The germline CDR1 and CDR2 sequences are SEHNR and FQNEAQ (reference sequence). The CDR3 region has the DNA TGTGCCAGCTCGCTTAGGGGGGGTCAGCCCCAGCATTTT. Residues: CASSLRGGQPQHF.

This clonotype was seen more than once but under ten times. This chain connects TRBV6-9 to TRBJ1-2; TRBD1 might be the D (5 bases). This CDR3 has 15 residues. V dropped 3 bases and J dropped 4 bases, with 15 bases sitting between them. Germline values: CDR1 MNHGY, CDR2 SVAAGI. This chain's CDR3 is CASSYSGGAGYGYTF. CDR3 DNA: TGTGCCAGCAGTTACTCCGGAGGGGCTGGCTATGGCTACACCTTC.

The table lists this clonotype with a few counts. The V gene is TRBV30, the J gene TRBJ1-5, with TRBD1 identical over 12 bases. The CDR3 has 15 amino acids. The V gene's germline CDR1 is GTSNPN and CDR2 SVGIG (reference sequence). The V gene end was trimmed by 0 bases and the J gene end by 7 bases; junction bases not matched to a gene: 4. The CDR3 spells CAWSVGQGAQQPQHF. DNA for the CDR3: TGTGCCTGGAGTGTGGGACAGGGGGCACAACAGCCCCAGCATTTT.

The rearrangement joins TRBV5-1 to TRBJ2-7, with D perhaps matching TRBD1 (6 bases). The V end lost 0 bases, the J end lost 1 base, and 11 bases lay between the germline ends. The length of the CDR3 is 15 residues. The V gene's germline CDR1 is SGHRS and CDR2 YFSETQ. CDR3 region: CASSLVGQQSYEQYF. Here the CDR3 DNA reads TGCGCCAGCAGCTTGGTTGGACAGCAGTCCTACGAGCAGTACTTC.

The chain is built from TRBV29-1 and TRBJ2-7; no reliable D call. The CDR3 length is 14 residues. V dropped 7 bases and J dropped 2 bases, with 18 bases sitting between them. Germline V lookup: CDR1 SQVTM, CDR2 ANQGSEA. Here the CDR3 DNA reads TGCAGCGCTGGAGAATCCAGAGGTCCCTACGAGCAGTACTTC. Protein sequence: CSAGESRGPYEQYF.

The chain employs TRBV11-3 and TRBJ2-1; D gene unclear. Germline CDR1 reads SGHNT; CDR2 reads YENEEA. V dropped 2 bases and J dropped 7 bases, with 6 bases sitting between them. This CDR3 has 12 residues. The CDR3 DNA reads as TGTGCCAGCAGCTTATCTAGGAATGAGCAGTTCTTC. It encodes CASSLSRNEQFF.